This T cell receptor beta chain is from a study of HIV-infected patients and healthy controls. Points from the study as a whole: MAIT alpha-chain CDR3s were frequent in healthy controls, depleted in HIV+. Size-matched repertoire data failed to replicate the apparent Gini index recovery after therapy in HIV-infected patients.

Roughly three months, about 14 weeks, into antiretroviral therapy, follow-up blood was collected. Whole blood was used without fractionation, so all unsorted peripheral T cells were included. Around 530 ng RNA was reverse transcribed with alpha and beta constant-region primers. Using multiplexing indices, alpha and beta chain libraries were generated apart by chain-specific third strand synthesis. A 12-nucleotide barcode per molecule came from two concatenated random hexamers added pre-amplification. Each CDR3 protein is one row after TCRdb ran MiXCR on the 5' RACE reads. The sample yields approximately 15,000 distinct CDR3 sequences, 9% to 15% seen once. V was trimmed by 4 bases and J by 3 bases, leaving 5 bases between them. The germline CDR1 and CDR2 sequences are SGHRS and YFSETQ. The CDR3 has 11 amino acids. This clonotype was counted many times. The antigen is undetermined.

The genes are TRBV5-1 and TRBJ2-7, with no clear D. The clonotype was recovered from an adult with HIV infection. The donor label of this sample is uncertain. This specimen consisted of blood, obtained during antiretroviral therapy. The CDR3 reads CASSDGYEQYF. DNA for the CDR3: TGCGCCAGCAGCGACGGCTACGAGCAGTACTTC. Complete variable domain (other parts from reference TRBV5-1 and TRBJ2-7): KAGVTQTPRYLIKTRGQQVTLSCSPISGHRSVSWYQQTPGQGLQFLFEYFSETQRNKGNFPGRFSGRQFSNSRSEMNVSTLELGDSALYLCASSDGYEQYFGPGTRLTVT.